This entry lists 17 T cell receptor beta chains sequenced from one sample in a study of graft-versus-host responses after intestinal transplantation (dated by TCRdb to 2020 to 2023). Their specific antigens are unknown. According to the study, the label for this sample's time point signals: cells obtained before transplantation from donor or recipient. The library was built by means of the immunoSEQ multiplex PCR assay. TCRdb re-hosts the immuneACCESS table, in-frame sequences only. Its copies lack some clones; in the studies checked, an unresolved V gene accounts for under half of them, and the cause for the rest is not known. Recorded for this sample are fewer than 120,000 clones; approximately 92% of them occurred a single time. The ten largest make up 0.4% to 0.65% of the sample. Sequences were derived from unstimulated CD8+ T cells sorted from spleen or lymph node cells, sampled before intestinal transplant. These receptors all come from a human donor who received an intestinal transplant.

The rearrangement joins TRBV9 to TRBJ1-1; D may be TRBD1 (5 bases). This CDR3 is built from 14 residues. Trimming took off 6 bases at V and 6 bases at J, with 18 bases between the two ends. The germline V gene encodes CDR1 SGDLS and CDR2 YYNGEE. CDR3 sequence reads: CASKGYERDPEAFF. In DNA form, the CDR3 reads TGTGCCAGCAAAGGGTACGAAAGGGACCCTGAAGCTTTCTTT. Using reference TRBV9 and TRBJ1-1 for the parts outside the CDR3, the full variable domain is DSGVTQTPKHLITATGQRVTLRCSPRSGDLSVYWYQQSLDQGLQFLIQYYNGEERAKGNILERFSAQQFPDLHSELNLSSLELGDSALYFCASKGYERDPEAFFGQGTRLTVV.

CDR3 sequence reads: CASSQGPGGTYEQYF. The CDR3 DNA is TGCGCCAGCAGCCAAGGCCCTGGGGGAACCTACGAGCAGTACTTC. The chain employs TRBV4-1 and TRBJ2-7, with D perhaps assigned TRBD1 or TRBD2 (5 bases each). CDR1 is MGHRA, CDR2 YSYEKL, per germline. Trimming removed 1 base from V and 2 bases from J, with 12 bases in between. This CDR3 is 15 amino acids long.

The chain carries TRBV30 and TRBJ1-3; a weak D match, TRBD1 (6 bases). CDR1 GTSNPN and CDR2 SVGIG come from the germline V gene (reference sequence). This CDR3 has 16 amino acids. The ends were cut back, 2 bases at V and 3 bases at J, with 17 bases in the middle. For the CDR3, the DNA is TGTGCCTGGAGTCTCGGGGACACGGTGATTGGAAACACCATATATTTT. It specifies CAWSLGDTVIGNTIYF.

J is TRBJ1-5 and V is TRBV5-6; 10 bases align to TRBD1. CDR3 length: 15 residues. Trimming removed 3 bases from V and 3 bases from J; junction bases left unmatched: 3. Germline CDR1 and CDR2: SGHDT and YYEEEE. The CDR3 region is CASSSTGGNNQPQHF. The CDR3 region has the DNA TGTGCCAGCAGCTCGACAGGGGGCAACAATCAGCCCCAGCATTTT.

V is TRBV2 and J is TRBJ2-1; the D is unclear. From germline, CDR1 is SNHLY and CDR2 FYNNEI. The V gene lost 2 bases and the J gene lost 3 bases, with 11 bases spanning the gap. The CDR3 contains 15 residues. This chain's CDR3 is CASSETLSLYNEQFF. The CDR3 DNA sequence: TGTGCCAGCAGTGAAACGCTGTCCCTCTACAATGAGCAGTTCTTC.

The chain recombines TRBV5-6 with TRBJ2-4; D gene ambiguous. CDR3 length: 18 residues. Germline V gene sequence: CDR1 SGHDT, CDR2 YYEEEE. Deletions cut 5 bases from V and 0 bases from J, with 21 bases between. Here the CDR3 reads CASSKMPSLFLAKNIQYF. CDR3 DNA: TGTGCCAGCAGTAAAATGCCCAGCCTTTTCCTAGCCAAAAACATTCAGTACTTC.

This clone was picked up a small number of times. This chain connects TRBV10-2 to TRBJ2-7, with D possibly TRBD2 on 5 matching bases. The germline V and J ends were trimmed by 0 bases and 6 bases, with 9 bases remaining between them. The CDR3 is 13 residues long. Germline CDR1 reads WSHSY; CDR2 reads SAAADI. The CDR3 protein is CASSESGATEQYF. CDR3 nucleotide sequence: TGCGCCAGCAGTGAGTCGGGAGCTACCGAGCAGTACTTC.

The CDR3 loop is CASSSGTSGLNEQFF. In DNA form, the CDR3 reads TGTGCCAGCAGTTCCGGGACTAGCGGATTAAATGAGCAGTTCTTC. The chain employs TRBV27 and TRBJ2-1; the match to TRBD2 covers 11 bases. The CDR3 has 15 amino acids. CDR1 and CDR2 from the germline V gene are MNHEY and SMNVEV (reference sequence). V gave up 4 bases and J gave up 7 bases; unmatched junction bases: 6.

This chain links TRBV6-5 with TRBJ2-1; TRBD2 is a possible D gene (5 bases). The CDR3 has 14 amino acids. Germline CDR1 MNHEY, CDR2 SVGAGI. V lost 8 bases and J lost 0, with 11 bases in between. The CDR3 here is CASSGGSSYNEQFF. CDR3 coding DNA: TGTGCCAGCTCTGGCGGGTCCTCCTACAATGAGCAGTTCTTC.

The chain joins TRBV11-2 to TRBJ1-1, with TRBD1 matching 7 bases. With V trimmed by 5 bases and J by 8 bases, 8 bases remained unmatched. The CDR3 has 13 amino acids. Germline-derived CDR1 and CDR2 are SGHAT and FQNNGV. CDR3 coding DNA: TGTGCCAGCAGCCTCAGGGGACAGACCGAAGCTTTCTTT. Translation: CASSLRGQTEAFF. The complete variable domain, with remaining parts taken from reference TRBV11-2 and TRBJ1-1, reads EAGVAQSPRYKIIEKRQSVAFWCNPISGHATLYWYQQILGQGPKLLIQFQNNGVVDDSQLPKDRFSAERLKGVDSTLKIQPAKLEDSAVYLCASSLRGQTEAFFGQGTRLTVV.

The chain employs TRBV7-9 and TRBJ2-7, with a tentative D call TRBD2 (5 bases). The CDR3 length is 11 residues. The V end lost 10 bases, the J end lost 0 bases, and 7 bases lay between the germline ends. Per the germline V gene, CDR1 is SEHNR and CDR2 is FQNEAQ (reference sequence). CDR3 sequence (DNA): TGTGCCACCGGGGTCTCCTACGAGCAGTACTTC. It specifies CATGVSYEQYF.

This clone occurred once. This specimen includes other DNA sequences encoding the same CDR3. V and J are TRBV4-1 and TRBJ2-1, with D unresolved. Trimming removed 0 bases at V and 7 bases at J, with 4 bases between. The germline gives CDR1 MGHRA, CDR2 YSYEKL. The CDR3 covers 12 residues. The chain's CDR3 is CASSQDGNEQFF. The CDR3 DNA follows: TGCGCCAGCAGCCAAGATGGGAATGAGCAGTTCTTC.

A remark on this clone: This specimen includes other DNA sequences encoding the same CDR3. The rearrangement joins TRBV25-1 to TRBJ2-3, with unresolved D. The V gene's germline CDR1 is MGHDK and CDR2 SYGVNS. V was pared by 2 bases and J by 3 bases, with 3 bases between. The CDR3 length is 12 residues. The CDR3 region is CASSELTDTQYF. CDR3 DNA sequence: TGTGCCAGCAGTGAACTGACAGATACGCAGTATTTT.

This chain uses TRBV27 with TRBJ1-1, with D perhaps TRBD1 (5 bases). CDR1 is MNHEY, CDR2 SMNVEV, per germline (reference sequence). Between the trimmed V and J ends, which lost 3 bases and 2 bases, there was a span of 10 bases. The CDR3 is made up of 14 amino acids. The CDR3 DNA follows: TGTGCCAGCAGTTTTGGGGACGGTAACACTGAAGCTTTCTTT. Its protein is CASSFGDGNTEAFF.

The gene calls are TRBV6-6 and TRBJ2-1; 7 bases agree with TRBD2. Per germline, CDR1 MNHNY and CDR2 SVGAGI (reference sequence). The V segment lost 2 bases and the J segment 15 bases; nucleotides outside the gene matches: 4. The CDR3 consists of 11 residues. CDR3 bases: TGTGCCAGCAGTTACACGGGGAGGGGGTTCTTC. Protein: CASSYTGRGFF.

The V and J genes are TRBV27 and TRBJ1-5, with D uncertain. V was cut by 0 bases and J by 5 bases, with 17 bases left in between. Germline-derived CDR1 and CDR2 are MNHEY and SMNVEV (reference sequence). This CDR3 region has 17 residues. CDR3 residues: CASSLSPRAGGHQPQHF. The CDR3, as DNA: TGTGCCAGCAGTTTATCCCCCCGGGCAGGAGGACATCAGCCCCAGCATTTT.

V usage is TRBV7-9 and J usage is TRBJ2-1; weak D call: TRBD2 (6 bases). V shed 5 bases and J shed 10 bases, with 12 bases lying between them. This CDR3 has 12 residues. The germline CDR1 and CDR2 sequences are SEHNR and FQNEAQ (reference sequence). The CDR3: CASSKLAGEQFF. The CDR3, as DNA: TGTGCCAGCAGCAAACTAGCAGGCGAGCAGTTCTTC. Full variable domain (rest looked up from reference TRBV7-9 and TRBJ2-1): DTGVSQNPRHKITKRGQNVTFRCDPISEHNRLYWYRQTLGQGPEFLTYFQNEAQLEKSRLLSDRFSAERPKGSFSTLEIQRTEQGDSAMYLCASSKLAGEQFFGPGTRLTVL.